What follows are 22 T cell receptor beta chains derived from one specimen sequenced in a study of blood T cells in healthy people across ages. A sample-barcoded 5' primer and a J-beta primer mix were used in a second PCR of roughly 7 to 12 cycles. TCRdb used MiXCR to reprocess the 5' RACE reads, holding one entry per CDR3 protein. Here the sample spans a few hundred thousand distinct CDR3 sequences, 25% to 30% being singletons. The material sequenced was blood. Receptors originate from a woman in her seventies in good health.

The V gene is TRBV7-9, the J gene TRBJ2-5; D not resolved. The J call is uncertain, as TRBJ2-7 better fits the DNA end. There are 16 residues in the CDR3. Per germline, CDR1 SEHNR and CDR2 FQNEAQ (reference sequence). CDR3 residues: CASSPGYAGETYEQYF. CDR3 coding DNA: TGTGCCAGCAGCCCTGGCTACGCAGGCGAGACCTACGAGCAGTACTTC.

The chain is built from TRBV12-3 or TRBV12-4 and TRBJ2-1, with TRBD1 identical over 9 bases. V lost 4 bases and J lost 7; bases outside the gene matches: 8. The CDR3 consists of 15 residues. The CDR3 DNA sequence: TGTGCCAGCAGTTCGTGGGGACAGGGAAAAAATGAGCAGTTCTTC. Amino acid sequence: CASSSWGQGKNEQFF.

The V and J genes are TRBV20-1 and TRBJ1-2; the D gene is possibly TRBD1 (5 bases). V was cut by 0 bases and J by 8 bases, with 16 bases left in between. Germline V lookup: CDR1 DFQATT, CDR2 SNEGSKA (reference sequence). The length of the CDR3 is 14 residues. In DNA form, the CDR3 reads TGCAGTGCTAGAGATTCGCCAGGGATGCGAGGCTACACCTTC. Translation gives CSARDSPGMRGYTF.

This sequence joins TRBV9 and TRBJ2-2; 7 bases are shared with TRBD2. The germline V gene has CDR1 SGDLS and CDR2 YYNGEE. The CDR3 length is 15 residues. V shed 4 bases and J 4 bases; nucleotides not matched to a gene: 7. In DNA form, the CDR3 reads TGTGCCAGCAGCCCCCTGGGGGGGGGCACCGGGGAGCTGTTTTTT. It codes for CASSPLGGGTGELFF.

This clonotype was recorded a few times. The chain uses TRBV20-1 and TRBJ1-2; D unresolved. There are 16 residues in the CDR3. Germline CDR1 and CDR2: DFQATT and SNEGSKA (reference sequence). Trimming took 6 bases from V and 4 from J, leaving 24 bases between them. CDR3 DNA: TGCAGTGCCCAATCGCCCCAGGAATCTATCCGCTATGGCTACACCTTC. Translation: CSAQSPQESIRYGYTF.

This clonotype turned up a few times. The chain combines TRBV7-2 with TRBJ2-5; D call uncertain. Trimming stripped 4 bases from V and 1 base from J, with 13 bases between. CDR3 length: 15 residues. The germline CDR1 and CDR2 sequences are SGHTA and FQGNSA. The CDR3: CASSSQSRTQETQYF. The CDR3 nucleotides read TGTGCCAGCAGCTCCCAAAGCCGGACCCAAGAGACCCAGTACTTC.

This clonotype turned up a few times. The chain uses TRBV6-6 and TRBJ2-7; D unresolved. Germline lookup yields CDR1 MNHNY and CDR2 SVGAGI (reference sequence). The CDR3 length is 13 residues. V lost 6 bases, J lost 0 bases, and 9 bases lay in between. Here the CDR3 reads CASSRESSYEQYF. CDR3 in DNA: TGTGCCAGCAGCAGAGAGAGCTCCTACGAGCAGTACTTC.

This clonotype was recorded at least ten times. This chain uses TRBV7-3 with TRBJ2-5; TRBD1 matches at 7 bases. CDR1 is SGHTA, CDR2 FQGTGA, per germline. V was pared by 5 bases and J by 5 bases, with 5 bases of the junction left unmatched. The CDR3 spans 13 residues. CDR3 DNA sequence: TGTGCCAGCAGCCAGGGACAGTCGGAGACCCAGTACTTC. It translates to CASSQGQSETQYF.

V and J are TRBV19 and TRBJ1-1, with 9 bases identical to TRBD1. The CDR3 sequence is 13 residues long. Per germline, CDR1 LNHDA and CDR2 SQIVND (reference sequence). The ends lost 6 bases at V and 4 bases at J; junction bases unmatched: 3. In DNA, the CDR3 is TGTGCCAGTAGGGGACAGGGCAGCACTGAAGCTTTCTTT. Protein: CASRGQGSTEAFF.

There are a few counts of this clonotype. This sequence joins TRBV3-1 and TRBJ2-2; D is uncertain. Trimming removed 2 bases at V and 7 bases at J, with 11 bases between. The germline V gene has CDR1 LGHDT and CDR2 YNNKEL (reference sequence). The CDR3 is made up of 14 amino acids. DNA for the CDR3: TGTGCCAGCAGCCAAAGTGGCTTGGGCGGGGAGCTGTTTTTT. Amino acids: CASSQSGLGGELFF.

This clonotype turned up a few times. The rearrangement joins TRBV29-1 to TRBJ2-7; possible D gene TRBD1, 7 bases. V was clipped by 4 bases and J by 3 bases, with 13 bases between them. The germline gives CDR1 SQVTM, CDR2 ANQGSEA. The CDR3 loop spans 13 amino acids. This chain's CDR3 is CSVGRQGGYEQYF. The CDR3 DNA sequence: TGCAGCGTTGGTCGGCAGGGGGGCTACGAGCAGTACTTC.

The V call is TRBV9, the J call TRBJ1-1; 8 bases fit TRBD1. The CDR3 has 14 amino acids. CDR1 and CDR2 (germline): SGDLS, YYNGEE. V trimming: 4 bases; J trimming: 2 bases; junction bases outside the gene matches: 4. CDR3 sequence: CASSQQGGNTEAFF. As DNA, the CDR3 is TGTGCCAGCAGCCAACAGGGGGGAAACACTGAAGCTTTCTTT.

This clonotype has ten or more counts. The CDR3 nucleotides read TGTGCCAGCAGCTTAGGGATCCGGGAGACCCAGTACTTC. Translated: CASSLGIRETQYF. V and J are TRBV7-2 and TRBJ2-5; D uncertain. Germline V gene sequence: CDR1 SGHTA, CDR2 FQGNSA. V dropped 1 base and J dropped 5 bases, with 8 bases sitting between them. This CDR3 region has 13 residues.

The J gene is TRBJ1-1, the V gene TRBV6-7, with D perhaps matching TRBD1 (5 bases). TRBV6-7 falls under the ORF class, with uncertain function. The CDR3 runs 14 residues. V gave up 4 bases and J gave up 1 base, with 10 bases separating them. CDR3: CASSSGTENTEAFF. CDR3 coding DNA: TGTGCCAGCAGTTCGGGGACGGAGAACACTGAAGCTTTCTTT.

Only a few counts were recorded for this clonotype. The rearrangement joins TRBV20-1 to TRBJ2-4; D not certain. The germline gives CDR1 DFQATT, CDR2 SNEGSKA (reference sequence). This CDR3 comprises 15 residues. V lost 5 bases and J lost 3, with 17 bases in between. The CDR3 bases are TGCAGTGCTTTCCGAAGAAGGGTGGGCAAAAACATTCAGTACTTC. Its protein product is CSAFRRRVGKNIQYF.

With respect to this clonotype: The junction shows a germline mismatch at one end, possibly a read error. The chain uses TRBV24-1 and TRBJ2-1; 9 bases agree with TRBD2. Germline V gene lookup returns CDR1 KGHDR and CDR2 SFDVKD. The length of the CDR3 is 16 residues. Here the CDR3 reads CATGDQRGASYNEQFF. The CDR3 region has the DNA TGTGCCACCGGTGACCAGCGGGGGGCTTCCTACAATGAGCAGTTCTTC.

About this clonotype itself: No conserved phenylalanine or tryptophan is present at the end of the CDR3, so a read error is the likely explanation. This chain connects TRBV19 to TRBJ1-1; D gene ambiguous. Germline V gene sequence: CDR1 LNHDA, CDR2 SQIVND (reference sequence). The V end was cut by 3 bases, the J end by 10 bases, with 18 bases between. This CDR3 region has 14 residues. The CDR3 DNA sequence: TGTGCCAGTAGTATCAGCGGTGGTTTTGGGCGAGCTTTCCTT. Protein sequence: CASSISGGFGRAFL.

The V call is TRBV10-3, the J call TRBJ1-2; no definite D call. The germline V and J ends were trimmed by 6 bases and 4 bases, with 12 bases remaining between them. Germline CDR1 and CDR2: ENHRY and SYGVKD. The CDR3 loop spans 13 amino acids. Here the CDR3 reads CAISGPSSYGYTF. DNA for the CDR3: TGTGCCATCAGCGGTCCCTCGTCCTATGGCTACACCTTC.

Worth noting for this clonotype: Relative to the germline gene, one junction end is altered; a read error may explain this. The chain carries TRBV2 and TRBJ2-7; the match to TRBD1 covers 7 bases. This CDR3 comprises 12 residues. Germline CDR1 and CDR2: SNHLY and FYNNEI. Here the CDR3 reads CASSTDRETRNF. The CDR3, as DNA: TGTGCCAGCAGTACCGACAGGGAAACGAGAAACTTC.

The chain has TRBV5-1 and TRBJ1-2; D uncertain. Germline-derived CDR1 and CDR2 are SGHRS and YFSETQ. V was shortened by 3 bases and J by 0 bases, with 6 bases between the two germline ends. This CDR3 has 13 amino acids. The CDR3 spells CASSSIANYGYTF. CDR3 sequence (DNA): TGCGCCAGCAGCTCGATAGCTAACTATGGCTACACCTTC.

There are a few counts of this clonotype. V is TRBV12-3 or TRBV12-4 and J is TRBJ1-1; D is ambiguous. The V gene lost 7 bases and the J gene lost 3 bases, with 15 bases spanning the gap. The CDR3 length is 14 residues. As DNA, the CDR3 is TGTGCCAGCACCAGATTAAGGCGCGACACTGAAGCTTTCTTT. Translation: CASTRLRRDTEAFF.

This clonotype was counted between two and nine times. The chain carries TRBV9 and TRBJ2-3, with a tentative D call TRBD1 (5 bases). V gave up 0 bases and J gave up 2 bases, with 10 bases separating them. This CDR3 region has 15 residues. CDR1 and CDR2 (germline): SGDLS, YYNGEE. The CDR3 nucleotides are TGTGCCAGCAGCGTAGGGGGCTTCTTCACAGATACGCAGTATTTT. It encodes CASSVGGFFTDTQYF.